Sequencing of this T cell receptor beta chain was carried out in a study of STAT5B mutations in CD4+ large granular lymphocyte leukemia (dated 2022 in TCRdb). General notes on the study: Among healthy controls, the CDR3 'QG' motif was associated with a particular HLA allele. The purity of purified fractions was confirmed by flow cytometry on FACSCanto II or FACSVerse to exceed 95% among lymphocytes. The TCRbeta repertoires of CD4+ T-cell large granular lymphocyte leukemia patients were compared with the TCRbeta repertoires of healthy blood donors. Study-level results and caveats: Compared with healthy CD4+ repertoires, CD4-sorted patient repertoires appeared more clonal, and this difference remained even after the putative leukemic clones were removed. Main leukemic clonotypes were private to each patient, although roughly 25% of the main leukemic clonotypes were found at low frequency in the non-leukemic repertoires of other patients. The data were not HLA-matched, and the higher clonality in CD4+ T-LGLL than in CD8+ T-LGLL could be due to the relatively small sample size.

The immunoSEQ assay at survey resolution was applied to genomic DNA for sequencing of TCRbeta rearrangements. In the source study's methods: In the TCR sequencing data, the smallest productive clonotype frequency that could be detected was 2.59 x 10-5. Analyses included only productive TCRbeta rearrangements, meaning complete and in-frame sequences. Clonality for each sample was calculated as Simpson clonality in the immunoSEQ Analyzer version 3.0. Clones were grouped by frequency into very rare, small, medium, large (1-20%) or hyperexpanded (>20%) categories. Generation probabilities were estimated with OLGA 1.2.3, V-gene circos plots were generated with VDJtools, specificities were searched for in VDJdb, and CDR3 motifs were identified with GLIPH. The source is immuneACCESS, and TCRdb retained only in-frame sequences with V and J called. Part of the clones is not carried over; for the studies checked, unresolved V genes explain less than half of this, and the remainder is unexplained. That table furnishes V, J and clone size, whereas the DNA furnished D and trimming. Across this sample there are around 28,000 clones, with 60% to 85% seen only once. Of the sample, 1% to 1.4% is held by the ten largest clones.

This clone occurred once. The specificity of this receptor is unknown. It has no much larger one-base neighbor in the sample; base qualities were not kept. Buffy coats from 35 to 40 blood donors, supplied by the Finnish Red Cross blood service, were used as healthy controls. All TCR-sequenced material derived from peripheral blood: patient blood samples and healthy donor buffy coats. Peripheral blood mononuclear cells were isolated by Ficoll-Hypaque gradient centrifugation. CD4+ cells were purified magnetically from the buffy coats of healthy controls. Genomic DNA was extracted with the Gentra Puregene Cell and Tissue kit and quantified on a Qubit 2.0 fluorometer. The source is a human donor in good health. Source material: CD4+ T cells from blood buffy coats.

The nucleotide sequence reads TGTGCCAGCAGCTTACATAGACAGCTGAACTATGGCTACACCTTC. This translates into CASSLHRQLNYGYTF. In this chain, TRBV7-2 is recombined with TRBJ1-2; the D gene is perhaps TRBD1, from 5 matching bases. The germline V gene provides CDR1 SGHTA and CDR2 FQGNSA. The CDR3 contains 15 residues, cysteine and phenylalanine counted. CDR3 DNA only is kept here, 45 bases in frame from base 1. V lost 2 bases and J lost 2 bases; the stretch between them is 12 bases long.